The sequence of this T cell receptor (beta chain) was determined in a study of blood T cell repertoires in COVID-19. Overall study: Sites across the United States, Italy and Spain contributed samples from acute and convalescent COVID-19.

Participants spanned ages about 18 to 90 years and resided in 20 to 30 US areas. Trimming stripped 2 bases from V and 1 base from J, with 6 bases between. The germline gives CDR1 GTSNPN, CDR2 SVGIG (reference sequence). This CDR3 comprises 13 residues. Sequenced by immunoSEQ multiplex PCR; TCRdb stores in-frame clones only, minus some. The data hold about 400,000 clones, with approximately 84% observed a single time. The clonotype originates from a woman younger than 45 who had recovered from COVID-19. This chain joins TRBV30 and TRBJ1-5; D ambiguous. Material for sequencing was PBMCs or T cells enriched from blood (not recorded which). CDR3 sequence reads: CAWSKRSNQPQHF. CDR3 coding DNA: TGTGCCTGGAGTAAACGGAGCAATCAGCCCCAGCATTTT.